This T cell receptor beta chain emerged from a study of blood T cell repertoires in COVID-19. Study as a whole: Donors in the United States, Italy and Spain gave samples during acute or convalescent COVID-19. Sources were T cells, B-cell-depleted T cells, or PBMCs; the material itself was cDNA or gDNA.

This clone was found once. Per the original methods: Reference gene primers were amplified, and this amplification served to estimate nucleated cell counts. TCRdb's copy holds only in-frame clones and misses some; the assay was immunoSEQ multiplex PCR. That table furnishes V, J and clone size, whereas the DNA furnished D and trimming. This sample carries 150,000 to 200,000 clones, about four fifths of them seen once, and the ten largest clones take about 15%. Germline CDR1 MNHEY, CDR2 SVGAGI. Trimming pared 10 bases from V and 2 bases from J, leaving 9 bases between. The CDR3 is made up of 12 amino acids.

The source of this sequence is a woman older than 75 with acute or convalescent COVID-19. The source material was peripheral blood. This chain connects TRBV6-5 to TRBJ1-3; D might be TRBD1 (6 bases). The CDR3 DNA reads as TGTGCCACCACAGGGCCTGGAAACACCATATATTTT. Encoded protein: CATTGPGNTIYF.